This T cell receptor (beta chain) was identified during a study of control samples from healthy donors and cancer patients (dated by TCRdb to 2020 to 2022). A note on this clone: Its antigen is unknown. No qualities accompany the bases; no much larger clone lies one base away.

The germline V gene (reference sequence) sets CDR1 to SGHNT and CDR2 to YYREEE. Between the V and J ends, shortened by 4 bases and 0 bases respectively, the junction contains 10 bases. Including the terminal cysteine and phenylalanine, the CDR3 comprises 14 residues. The kept DNA is CDR3 alone, 42 bases in frame from the first base. Libraries were built with the immunoSEQ multiplex PCR assay. In its TCRdb copy, this immuneACCESS table keeps in-frame sequences only and misses some clones. Where compared with another copy, unresolved V genes explain less than half of these, and the others have no known cause. In this sample the table shows approximately 50,000 clones, around nine tenths of which occur a single time. About 0.74% of the sample comes from the top ten.

The sequencing sample was made of PBMCs. The receptor comes from a man aged 25-40 years with colorectal cancer. Recombination linked TRBV5-4 to TRBJ2-5; matching of 6 bases hints at TRBD1 as the D gene. The CDR3 protein sequence reads: CASSITGYQETQYF. The DNA sequence is TGTGCCAGCAGCATTACAGGGTACCAAGAGACCCAGTACTTC.